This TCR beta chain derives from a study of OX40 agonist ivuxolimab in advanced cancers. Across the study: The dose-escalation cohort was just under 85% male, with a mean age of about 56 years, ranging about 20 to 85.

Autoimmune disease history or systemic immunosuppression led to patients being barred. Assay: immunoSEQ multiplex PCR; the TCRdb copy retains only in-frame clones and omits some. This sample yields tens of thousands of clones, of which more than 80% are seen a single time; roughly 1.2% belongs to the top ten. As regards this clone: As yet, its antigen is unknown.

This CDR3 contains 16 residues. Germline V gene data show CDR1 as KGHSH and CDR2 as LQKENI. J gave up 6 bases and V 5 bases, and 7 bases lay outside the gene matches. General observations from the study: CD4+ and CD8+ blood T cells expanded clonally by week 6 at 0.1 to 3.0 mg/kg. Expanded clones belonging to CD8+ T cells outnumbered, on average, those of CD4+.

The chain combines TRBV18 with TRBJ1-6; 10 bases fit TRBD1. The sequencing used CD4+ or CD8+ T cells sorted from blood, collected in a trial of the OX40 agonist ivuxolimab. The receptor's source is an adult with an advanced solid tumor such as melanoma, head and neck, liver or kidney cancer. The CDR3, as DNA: TGTGCCAGCTCAGCAAGACAGGGGGCGAGTAATTCACCCCTCCACTTT. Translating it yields CASSARQGASNSPLHF.